What follows are 11 T cell receptor beta chains derived from one specimen sequenced in a study of breast tumors, draining lymph nodes, adjacent tissues (dated by TCRdb to about 2016). Lymph node samples came from the axillary draining lymph nodes of breast cancer patients. Libraries came from multiplex PCR. These reads were obtained on an Illumina HiSeq 2000. Starting from the raw public reads, TCRdb applied fastp trimming at Q25, assembled clones with MiXCR and retained in-frame beta chains. Rows with one shared CDR3 protein collapse into an entry with the most common genes and DNA. This sample lists over 250,000 distinct CDR3 sequences; over 30% were detected once. Around 1.1% of the sample belongs to the ten largest clones. The sequenced material came from axillary lymph node tissue. These receptors originate from a female donor with breast cancer. Some clones in this sample may be carry-over from other donors' samples.

As regards this clonotype: A much larger clone sits a single nucleotide away, making a read error possible. The chain carries TRBV6-1 and TRBJ2-5, with 8 nucleotides matching TRBD1. Per the germline V gene, CDR1 is MNHNS and CDR2 is SASEGT. This CDR3 has 15 residues. CDR3 sequence (DNA): TGTGCCAGCAGTGACGGGACAGGACTGAAGACGACCCGGTACTTC. Amino acid sequence: CASSDGTGLKTTRYF.

This clonotype was seen repeatedly, ten times or more. The rearrangement uses TRBV9 and TRBJ1-4; D is perhaps TRBD1 (6 bases). The length of the CDR3 is 16 residues. The V gene's germline CDR1 is SGDLS and CDR2 YYNGEE. V lost 4 bases and J lost 7, with 20 bases in between. CDR3 in DNA: TGTGCCAGCAGCTCACCCGGGGGCATCGGGGTTGAAAAACTGTTTTTT. Encoded protein: CASSSPGGIGVEKLFF.

On this clonotype: This may arise from a read error, as a much more abundant clone is one base away. Since the CDR3 does not end with the conserved phenylalanine or tryptophan, this likely comes from a read error. The chain has TRBV5-4 and TRBJ2-7; possible D gene TRBD2, 6 bases. Germline loops: CDR1 SGHNT, CDR2 YYREEE (reference sequence). Trimming left V 4 bases short and J 4 bases short, with 18 bases between. The CDR3 loop spans 15 amino acids. Written as DNA, the CDR3 is TGTGCCAGCAGCCCCGATCACGCGGGGTTATACGAGCAGTACTCC. Translated: CASSPDHAGLYEQYS.

Remarks on this clonotype: A much larger clone sits a single nucleotide away, making a read error possible. The V call is TRBV12-3 or TRBV12-4, the J call TRBJ2-5; perhaps TRBD1 as D (6 bases). The CDR3 contains 13 residues. Trimming pared 6 bases from V and 7 bases from J, leaving 15 bases between. Here the CDR3 reads CASRIRQEVTQYF. In nucleotides, the CDR3 is TGTGCCAGCAGGATTAGACAGGAGGTGACCCAGTACTTC.

This clonotype has a count of ten or more. The V gene is TRBV20-1, the J gene TRBJ1-2, with D tentatively TRBD1 (6 bases). CDR1 and CDR2 (germline): DFQATT, SNEGSKA (reference sequence). The CDR3 sequence is 14 residues long. Trimming took 3 bases from V and 5 from J, leaving 16 bases between them. The CDR3 nucleotides read TGCAGTGCTAGTCCCCCGGGGACACGTTATGGCTACACCTTC. Residues: CSASPPGTRYGYTF.

The V and J genes are TRBV28 and TRBJ2-4; TRBD2 might be the D (6 bases). This CDR3 has 15 amino acids. V dropped 6 bases and J dropped 10 bases, with 22 bases sitting between them. Germline V lookup: CDR1 MDHEN, CDR2 SYDVKM. Written as DNA, the CDR3 is TGTGCCAGCAGCTCTCCCGGGAGCCGTCGGTTGATTCAGTACTTC. Amino acids: CASSSPGSRRLIQYF.

The chain uses TRBV29-1 and TRBJ2-2; a weak D match, TRBD1 (5 bases). CDR3 size: 15 residues. Germline CDR1 SQVTM, CDR2 ANQGSEA. V dropped 5 bases and J dropped 0 bases, with 13 bases sitting between them. CDR3 amino acids: CSVSQGCANTGELFF. The CDR3 nucleotides are TGCAGCGTTTCCCAGGGCTGTGCGAACACCGGGGAGCTGTTTTTT.

This clonotype showed up many times. The chain recombines TRBV7-6 with TRBJ2-1, with unresolved D. Between the trimmed V and J ends, which lost 2 bases and 0 bases, there was a span of 11 bases. The CDR3 extends over 16 amino acids. Germline assignment: CDR1 SGHVS and CDR2 FNYEAQ. The CDR3 reads CASSLSPYSSYNEQFF. The CDR3 DNA reads TGTGCCAGCAGCTTATCACCTTATAGCTCCTACAATGAGCAGTTCTTC.

This clonotype was observed a few times. The CDR3 does not close with the conserved phenylalanine or tryptophan, likely indicating a read error. The chain recombines TRBV11-3 with TRBJ2-5; 8 bases agree with TRBD1. The germline V gene has CDR1 SGHNT and CDR2 YENEEA. V dropped 6 bases and J dropped 7; count of bases not matched to a gene: 7. The CDR3 runs 13 residues. The CDR3 reads CASSQGAGATQYL. In DNA form, the CDR3 reads TGTGCCAGCAGTCAGGGGGCAGGGGCGACCCAGTACCTC.

This clonotype was detected many times. CDR3 coding DNA: TGTGCCTGGAGTGTACGAGGGGGGATAAACCAGCCCCAGCATTTT. It yields the protein CAWSVRGGINQPQHF. The chain combines TRBV30 with TRBJ1-5; the D gene is possibly TRBD1 (6 bases). V was trimmed by 0 bases and J by 7 bases, leaving 16 bases between them. This CDR3 is 15 amino acids long. CDR1 and CDR2 (germline): GTSNPN, SVGIG (reference sequence).

This clonotype was picked up many times. V usage is TRBV7-6 and J usage is TRBJ2-7, with D possibly TRBD1 on 6 matching bases. Germline assignment: CDR1 SGHVS and CDR2 FNYEAQ. This CDR3 contains 14 residues. The V end was cut by 2 bases, the J end by 0 bases, with 8 bases between. The DNA of the CDR3 is TGTGCCAGCAGCTTACAGGACAGCTCCTACGAGCAGTACTTC. Translation: CASSLQDSSYEQYF.